This T cell receptor (beta chain) was captured in a study of cytomegalovirus exposure and HLA in healthy donors. The study ran its PCR with 60 Vbeta and 13 Jbeta primers. Produced via immunoSEQ multiplex PCR; TCRdb's table is partial and in-frame only. This repertoire shows 70,000 or so clones, 55% to 70% found once; its top ten account for approximately 2.9%. Study findings and constraints: DRB1 showed the most TCR associations and HLA-C the fewest in a later analysis, as rates varied by HLA locus.

The CDR3 covers 19 residues. Germline trimming cut 0 bases from V and 2 bases from J; bases unmatched to any gene: 13. The germline V gene encodes CDR1 GTSNPN and CDR2 SVGIG (reference sequence). Of note for this clone: Antigen unknown.

The J gene is TRBJ2-3, the V gene TRBV30, with 11 bases identical to TRBD2. The source of this sequence is a woman aged 45 to 65 in good health and CMV-seronegative. Input material: PBMCs. The CDR3 DNA is TGTGCCTGGAGTGTATCTAGCGGGAGGAACACAACATTCACAGATACGCAGTATTTT. This encodes CAWSVSSGRNTTFTDTQYF.